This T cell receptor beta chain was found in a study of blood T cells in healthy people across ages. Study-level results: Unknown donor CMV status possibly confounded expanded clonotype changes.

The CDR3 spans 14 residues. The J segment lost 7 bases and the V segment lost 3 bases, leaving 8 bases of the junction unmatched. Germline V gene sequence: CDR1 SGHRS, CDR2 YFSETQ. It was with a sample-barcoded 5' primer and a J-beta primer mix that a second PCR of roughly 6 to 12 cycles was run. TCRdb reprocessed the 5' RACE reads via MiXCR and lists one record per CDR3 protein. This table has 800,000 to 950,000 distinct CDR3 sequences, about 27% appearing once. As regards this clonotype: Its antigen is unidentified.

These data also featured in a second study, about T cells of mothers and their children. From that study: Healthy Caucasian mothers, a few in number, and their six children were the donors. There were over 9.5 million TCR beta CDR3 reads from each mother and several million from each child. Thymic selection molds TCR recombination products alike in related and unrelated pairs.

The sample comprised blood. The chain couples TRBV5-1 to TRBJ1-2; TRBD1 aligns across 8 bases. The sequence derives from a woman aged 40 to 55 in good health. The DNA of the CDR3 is TGCGCCAGCAGCTCGCAGACAGGGGATCTTGGCTACACCTTC. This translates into CASSSQTGDLGYTF.